The clone carrying this TCR beta chain was counted at least ten times. Its antigen is as yet unknown. This record belongs to a study of T cells in Graves' hyperthyroidism and ophthalmopathy. General study points: Prediction of ophthalmopathy progression came a median roughly 6.6 months pre-onset.

This CDR3 has 17 residues. V lost 2 bases, J lost 0 bases, and 14 bases lay in between. The germline gives CDR1 SGHAT, CDR2 FQNNGV. The TCR beta CDR3 regions underwent amplification using RNA transcripts as the source. A set of HTBI primers served as the primers for a first-round RT-PCR of the TCR CDR3. TCRdb fed the multiplex PCR reads into MiXCR, producing one record per CDR3 protein. The sample has approximately 420,000 distinct CDR3 sequences; approximately 15% are singletons. It was considered stable Graves' hyperthyroidism when ophthalmopathy did not progress within 18 months. Sequencing used blood. This clonotype was obtained from a woman under 40 with Graves' hyperthyroidism. This chain links TRBV11-2 with TRBJ2-1; TRBD2 is a possible D gene (5 bases). The CDR3 loop reads CASSLRASGSSYNEQFF. CDR3 DNA sequence: TGTGCCAGCAGCTTACGAGCCAGCGGCAGCTCCTACAATGAGCAGTTCTTC.